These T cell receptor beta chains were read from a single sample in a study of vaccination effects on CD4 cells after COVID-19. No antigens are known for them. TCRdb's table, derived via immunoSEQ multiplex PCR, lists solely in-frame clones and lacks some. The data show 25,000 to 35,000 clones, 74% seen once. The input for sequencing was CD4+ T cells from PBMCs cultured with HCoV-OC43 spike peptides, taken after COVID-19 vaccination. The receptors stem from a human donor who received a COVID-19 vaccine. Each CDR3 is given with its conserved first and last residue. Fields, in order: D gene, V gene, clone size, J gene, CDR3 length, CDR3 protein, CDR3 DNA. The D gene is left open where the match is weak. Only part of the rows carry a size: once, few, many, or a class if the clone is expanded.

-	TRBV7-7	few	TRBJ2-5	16	CASSSIPGTSGESQYF	TGTGCCAGCAGTTCCATCCCGGGGACGTCGGGGGAGAGCCAGTACTTC
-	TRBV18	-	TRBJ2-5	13	CASSPRVEEAQYF	TGTGCCAGCTCTCCTCGGGTCGAGGAGGCCCAGTACTTC
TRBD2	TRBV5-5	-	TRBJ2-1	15	CASSLVLAGEYEQFF	TGTGCCAGCAGCTTGGTACTAGCGGGGGAATATGAGCAGTTCTTC
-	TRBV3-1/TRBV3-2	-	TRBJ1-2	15	CASSPPLGRNYGYTF	TGTGCCAGCAGCCCCCCATTAGGACGGAACTATGGCTACACCTTC
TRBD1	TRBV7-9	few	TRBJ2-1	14	CAMPRDRAYNEQFF	TGTGCCATGCCCCGGGACAGGGCATACAATGAGCAGTTCTTC
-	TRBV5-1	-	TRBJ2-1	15	CASSTSGVTVNEQFF	TGCGCCAGCAGCACGTCAGGGGTAACGGTCAATGAGCAGTTCTTC
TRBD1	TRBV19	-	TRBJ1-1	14	CASIRDRGSTEAFF	TGTGCCAGTATCCGGGACAGGGGGAGCACTGAAGCTTTCTTT
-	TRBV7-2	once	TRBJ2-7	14	CASSHTSPPDEQYF	TGTGCCAGCAGCCATACTAGCCCCCCGGACGAGCAGTACTTC
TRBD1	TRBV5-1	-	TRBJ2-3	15	CASSLSGQGTDTQYF	TGCGCCAGCAGCTTATCTGGACAGGGCACAGATACGCAGTATTTT
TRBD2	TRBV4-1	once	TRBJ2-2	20	CASSQDRDAASGRRGGELFF	TGCGCCAGCAGCCAAGATCGTGATGCGGCTAGCGGGAGGCGGGGCGGGGAGCTGTTTTTT
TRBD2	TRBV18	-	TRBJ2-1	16	CASSPGERGNYNEQFF	TGTGCCAGCTCACCAGGGGAGCGGGGAAACTACAATGAGCAGTTCTTC
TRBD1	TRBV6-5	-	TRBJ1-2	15	CASSYSIGQGVDYTF	TGTGCCAGCAGTTACTCGATAGGACAGGGGGTTGACTACACCTTC
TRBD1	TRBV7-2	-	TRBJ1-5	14	CASSNQGVNQPQHF	TGTGCCAGCAGCAACCAGGGGGTCAATCAGCCCCAGCATTTT
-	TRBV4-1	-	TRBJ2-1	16	CASSRPGWRGYNEQFF	TGCGCCAGCAGCCGCCCCGGGTGGCGGGGCTACAATGAGCAGTTCTTC
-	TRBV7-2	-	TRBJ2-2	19	CASSLLYRWGGEPTGELFF	TGTGCCAGCAGCTTATTGTATAGATGGGGCGGGGAACCCACCGGGGAGCTGTTTTTT
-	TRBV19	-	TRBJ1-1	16	CASSIKQGTMNTEAFF	TGTGCCAGTAGTATTAAACAGGGTACTATGAACACTGAAGCTTTCTTT
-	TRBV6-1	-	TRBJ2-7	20	CASSEALPAYGGVRSYEQYF	TGTGCCAGCAGTGAAGCCCTACCCGCCTACGGGGGCGTGAGGTCCTACGAGCAGTACTTC
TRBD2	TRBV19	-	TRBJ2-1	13	CASSREGLGEQFF	TGTGCCAGTAGCAGGGAGGGGCTGGGTGAGCAGTTCTTC
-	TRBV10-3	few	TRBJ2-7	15	CAISEGLRGAYEQYF	TGTGCCATCAGTGAGGGTTTGAGGGGCGCCTACGAGCAGTACTTC
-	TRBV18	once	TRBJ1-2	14	CASSPPGENYGYTF	TGTGCCAGCTCACCACCGGGCGAGAACTATGGCTACACCTTC
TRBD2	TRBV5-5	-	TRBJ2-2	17	CASSWTSGGAHTGELFF	TGTGCCAGCAGCTGGACTAGCGGGGGGGCGCACACCGGGGAGCTGTTTTTT
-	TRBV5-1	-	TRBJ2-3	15	CASSLAATGSDTQYF	TGCGCCAGCAGCTTGGCCGCGACTGGAAGCGATACGCAGTATTTT
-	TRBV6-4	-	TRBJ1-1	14	CASSSAPGTTEAFF	TGTGCCAGCAGTTCTGCCCCAGGTACCACTGAAGCTTTCTTT
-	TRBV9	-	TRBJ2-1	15	CASSVGRLPYNEQFF	TGTGCCAGCAGCGTTGGTAGACTACCCTACAATGAGCAGTTCTTC
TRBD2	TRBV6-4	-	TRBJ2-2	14	CASSDGRATGELFF	TGTGCCAGCAGTGACGGGAGGGCCACCGGGGAGCTGTTTTTT
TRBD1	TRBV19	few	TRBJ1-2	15	CASSLSRGQGFGYTF	TGTGCCAGTAGTCTTTCCCGGGGACAGGGCTTTGGCTACACCTTC
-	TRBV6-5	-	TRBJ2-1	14	CASKVSNSYNEQFF	TGTGCCAGCAAAGTGTCCAATTCCTACAATGAGCAGTTCTTC
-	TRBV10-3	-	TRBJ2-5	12	CAISPGVETQYF	TGTGCCATCAGTCCAGGGGTGGAGACCCAGTACTTC
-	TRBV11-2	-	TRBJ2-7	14	CASSERLSSYEQYF	TGTGCCAGCAGCGAAAGACTGAGCTCCTACGAGCAGTACTTC
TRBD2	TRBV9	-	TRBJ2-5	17	CASSVGASGSSGETQYF	TGTGCCAGCAGCGTAGGAGCTAGCGGGAGTTCCGGGGAGACCCAGTACTTC
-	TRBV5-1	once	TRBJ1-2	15	CASSLGQVANYGYTF	TGCGCCAGCAGCTTGGGACAGGTTGCTAACTATGGCTACACCTTC
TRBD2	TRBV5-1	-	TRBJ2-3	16	CASSNAGTSGSSTQYF	TGCGCCAGCAGCAACGCCGGGACTAGCGGGAGTAGTACGCAGTATTTT
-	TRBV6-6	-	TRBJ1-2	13	CASTLPGRHGYTF	TGTGCCAGCACCTTACCGGGACGACATGGCTACACCTTC
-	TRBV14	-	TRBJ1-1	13	CASSHGLNTEAFF	TGTGCCAGCAGCCACGGTTTGAACACTGAAGCTTTCTTT
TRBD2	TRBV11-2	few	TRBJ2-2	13	CAGLAGGAGELFF	TGTGCCGGTCTAGCGGGAGGGGCCGGGGAGCTGTTTTTT